This T cell receptor (beta chain) was identified during a study of T cell repertoires in cytomegalovirus infection. TCRdb reprocessed the reads with MiXCR, giving one entry per CDR3 protein. The sample has 100,000 to 150,000 distinct CDR3 sequences, around 32% seen once. Notes on this clonotype: Its target is unknown.

The CDR3 runs 16 residues. Germline V gene lookup returns CDR1 DFQATT and CDR2 SNEGSKA (reference sequence). V trimming: 3 bases; J trimming: 3 bases; junction bases outside the gene matches: 9. Specimen: CD8+ T cells from cultured PBMCs, collected from culture after CMV antigen stimulation. The chain is built from TRBV20-1 and TRBJ2-1, with 9 bases identical to TRBD2. The source of this sequence is a human donor in good health (CMV status not recorded). Some clones in this sample may be carry-over from other donors' samples. This chain's CDR3 is CSARGGGASVYNEQFF. For the CDR3, the DNA is TGCAGTGCTAGGGGCGGGGGGGCTTCAGTCTACAATGAGCAGTTCTTC.